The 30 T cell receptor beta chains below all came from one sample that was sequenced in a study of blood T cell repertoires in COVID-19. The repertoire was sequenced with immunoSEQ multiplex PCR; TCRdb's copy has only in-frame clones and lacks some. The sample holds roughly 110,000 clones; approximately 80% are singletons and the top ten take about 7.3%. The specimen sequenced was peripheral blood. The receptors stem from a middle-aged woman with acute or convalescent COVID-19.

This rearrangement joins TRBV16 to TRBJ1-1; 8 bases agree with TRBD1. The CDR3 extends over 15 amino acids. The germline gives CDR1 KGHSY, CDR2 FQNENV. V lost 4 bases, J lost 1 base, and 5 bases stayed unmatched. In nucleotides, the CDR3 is TGTGCCAGCAGCCCGCCGGGACAGGCGAACACTGAAGCTTTCTTT. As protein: CASSPPGQANTEAFF.

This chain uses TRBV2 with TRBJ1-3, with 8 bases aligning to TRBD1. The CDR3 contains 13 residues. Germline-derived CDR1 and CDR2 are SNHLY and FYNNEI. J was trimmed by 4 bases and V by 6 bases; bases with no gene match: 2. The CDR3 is CASRRDRGNTIYF. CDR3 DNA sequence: TGTGCCAGCAGGAGGGACAGGGGAAACACCATATATTTT.

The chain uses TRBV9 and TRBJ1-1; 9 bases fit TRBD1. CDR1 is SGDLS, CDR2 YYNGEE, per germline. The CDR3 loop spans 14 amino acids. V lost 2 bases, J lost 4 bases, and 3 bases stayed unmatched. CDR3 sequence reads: CASSVDRGGTEAFF. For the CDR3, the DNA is TGTGCCAGCAGCGTCGACAGGGGGGGCACTGAAGCTTTCTTT.

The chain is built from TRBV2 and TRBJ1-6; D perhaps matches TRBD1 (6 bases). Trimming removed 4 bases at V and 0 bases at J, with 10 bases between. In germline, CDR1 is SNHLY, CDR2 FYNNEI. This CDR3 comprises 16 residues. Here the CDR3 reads CASSVSTGSYNSPLHF. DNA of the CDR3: TGTGCCAGCAGTGTATCGACAGGCTCCTATAATTCACCCCTCCACTTT.

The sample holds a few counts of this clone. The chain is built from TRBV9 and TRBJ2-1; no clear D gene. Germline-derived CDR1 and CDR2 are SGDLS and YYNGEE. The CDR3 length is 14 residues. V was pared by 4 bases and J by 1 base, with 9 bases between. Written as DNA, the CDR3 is TGTGCCAGCAGCCCAATTTTGTCCTACAATGAGCAGTTCTTC. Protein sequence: CASSPILSYNEQFF.

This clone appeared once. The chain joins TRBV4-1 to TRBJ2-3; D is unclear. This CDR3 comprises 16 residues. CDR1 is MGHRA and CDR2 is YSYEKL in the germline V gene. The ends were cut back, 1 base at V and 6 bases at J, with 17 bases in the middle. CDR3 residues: CASSQGGHPAADTQYF. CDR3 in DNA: TGCGCCAGCAGCCAAGGCGGCCACCCAGCAGCTGATACGCAGTATTTT.

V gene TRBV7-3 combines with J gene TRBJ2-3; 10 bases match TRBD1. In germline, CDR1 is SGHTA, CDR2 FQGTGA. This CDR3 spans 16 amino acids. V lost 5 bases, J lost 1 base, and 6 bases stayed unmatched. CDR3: CASSEGGTGGTDTQYF. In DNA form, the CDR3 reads TGTGCCAGCAGCGAAGGGGGGACAGGGGGCACAGATACGCAGTATTTT.

DNA of the CDR3: TGTGCCAGTAAAGGGACAGGGGACACAGATACGCAGTATTTT. Amino acid sequence: CASKGTGDTDTQYF. The rearrangement joins TRBV19 to TRBJ2-3; 10 bases align to TRBD1. The trim removed 7 bases at V and 2 bases at J, leaving 3 bases unmatched. The CDR3 has 14 amino acids. Germline V lookup: CDR1 LNHDA, CDR2 SQIVND (reference sequence).

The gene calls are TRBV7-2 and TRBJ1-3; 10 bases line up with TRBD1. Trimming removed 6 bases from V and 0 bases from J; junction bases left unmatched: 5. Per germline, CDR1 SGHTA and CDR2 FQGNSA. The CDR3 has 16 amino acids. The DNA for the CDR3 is TGTGCCAGCAGACGGACAGGGGGGAACTCTGGAAACACCATATATTTT. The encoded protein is CASRRTGGNSGNTIYF.

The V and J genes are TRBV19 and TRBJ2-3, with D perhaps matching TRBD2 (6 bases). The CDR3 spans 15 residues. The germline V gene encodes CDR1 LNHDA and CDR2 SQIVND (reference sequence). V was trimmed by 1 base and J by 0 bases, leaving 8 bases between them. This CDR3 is CASSIAAGSTDTQYF. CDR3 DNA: TGTGCCAGTAGTATAGCAGCGGGTAGCACAGATACGCAGTATTTT.

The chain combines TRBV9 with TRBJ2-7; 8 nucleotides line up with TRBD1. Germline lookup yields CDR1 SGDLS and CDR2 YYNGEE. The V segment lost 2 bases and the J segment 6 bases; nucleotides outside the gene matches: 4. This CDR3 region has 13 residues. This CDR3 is CASSVRTGPEQYF. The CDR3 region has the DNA TGTGCCAGCAGCGTCCGGACAGGGCCCGAGCAGTACTTC.

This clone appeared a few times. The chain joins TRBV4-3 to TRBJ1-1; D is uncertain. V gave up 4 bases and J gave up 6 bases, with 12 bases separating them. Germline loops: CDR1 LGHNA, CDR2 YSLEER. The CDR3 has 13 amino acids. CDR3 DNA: TGCGCCAGCAGCCGGGCACTGGGCGCTGAAGCTTTCTTT. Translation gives CASSRALGAEAFF.

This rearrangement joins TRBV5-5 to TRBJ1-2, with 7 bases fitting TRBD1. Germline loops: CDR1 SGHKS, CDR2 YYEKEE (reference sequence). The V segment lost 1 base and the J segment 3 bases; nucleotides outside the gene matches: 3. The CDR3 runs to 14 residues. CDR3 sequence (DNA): TGTGCCAGCAGCTTGTTGACAGGGTACTATGGCTACACCTTC. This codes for CASSLLTGYYGYTF.

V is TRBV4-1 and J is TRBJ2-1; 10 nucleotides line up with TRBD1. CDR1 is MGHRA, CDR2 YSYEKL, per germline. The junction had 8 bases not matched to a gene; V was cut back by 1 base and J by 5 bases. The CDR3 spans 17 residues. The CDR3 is CASSQVPGTGVDNEQFF. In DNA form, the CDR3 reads TGCGCCAGCAGCCAAGTACCGGGGACAGGGGTGGACAATGAGCAGTTCTTC.

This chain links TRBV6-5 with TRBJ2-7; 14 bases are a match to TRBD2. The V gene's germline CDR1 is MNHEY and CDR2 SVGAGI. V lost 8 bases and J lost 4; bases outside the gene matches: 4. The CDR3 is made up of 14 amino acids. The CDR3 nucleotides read TGTGCCAGCGGGAGGACTAGCGGGGGGTACGAGCAGTACTTC. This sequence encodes CASGRTSGGYEQYF.

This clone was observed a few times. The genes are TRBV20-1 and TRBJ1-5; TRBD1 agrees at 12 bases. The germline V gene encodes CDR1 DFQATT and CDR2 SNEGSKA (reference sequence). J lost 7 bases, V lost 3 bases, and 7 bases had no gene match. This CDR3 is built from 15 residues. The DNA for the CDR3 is TGCAGTGCTAGTCCGGGACAGGGGGCAGGGCAGCCCCAGCATTTT. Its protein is CSASPGQGAGQPQHF.

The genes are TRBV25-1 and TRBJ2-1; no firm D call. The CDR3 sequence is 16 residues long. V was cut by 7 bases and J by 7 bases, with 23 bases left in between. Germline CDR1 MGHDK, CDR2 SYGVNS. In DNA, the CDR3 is TGTGCCAGCATTGATTTCAGGCCTCAAATTATGAATGAGCAGTTCTTC. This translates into CASIDFRPQIMNEQFF.

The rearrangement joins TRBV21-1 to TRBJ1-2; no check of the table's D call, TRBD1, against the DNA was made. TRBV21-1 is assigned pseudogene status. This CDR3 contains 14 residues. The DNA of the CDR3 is TGTGCCAGCAGCACGCGACAGATCGGTATTGGCTACACCTTC. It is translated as CASSTRQIGIGYTF.

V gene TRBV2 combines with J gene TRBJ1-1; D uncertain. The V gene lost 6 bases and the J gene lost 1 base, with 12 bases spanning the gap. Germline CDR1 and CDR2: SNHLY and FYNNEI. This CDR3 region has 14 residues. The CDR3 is CASSKEASNTEAFF. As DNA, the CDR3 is TGTGCCAGCAGCAAGGAGGCTTCGAACACTGAAGCTTTCTTT. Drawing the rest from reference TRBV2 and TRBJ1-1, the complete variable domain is EPEVTQTPSHQVTQMGQEVILRCVPISNHLYFYWYRQILGQKVEFLVSFYNNEISEKSEIFDDQFSVERPDGSNFTLKIRSTKLEDSAMYFCASSKEASNTEAFFGQGTRLTVV.

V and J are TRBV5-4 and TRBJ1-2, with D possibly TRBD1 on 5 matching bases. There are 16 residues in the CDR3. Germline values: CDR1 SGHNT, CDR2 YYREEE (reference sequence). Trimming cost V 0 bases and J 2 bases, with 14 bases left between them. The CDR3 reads CASSLGGGSPNYGYTF. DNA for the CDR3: TGTGCCAGCAGCTTGGGGGGCGGCAGCCCGAACTATGGCTACACCTTC.

In DNA, the CDR3 is TGTGCCAGTAGTATAGGGACAGGGGGTATCTACGAGCAGTACTTC. Its translation is CASSIGTGGIYEQYF. J is TRBJ2-7 and V is TRBV19; 10 positions agree with TRBD1. This CDR3 is built from 15 residues. Germline V CDR1 and CDR2: LNHDA, SQIVND (reference sequence). V gave up 1 base and J gave up 3 bases; unmatched junction bases: 3.

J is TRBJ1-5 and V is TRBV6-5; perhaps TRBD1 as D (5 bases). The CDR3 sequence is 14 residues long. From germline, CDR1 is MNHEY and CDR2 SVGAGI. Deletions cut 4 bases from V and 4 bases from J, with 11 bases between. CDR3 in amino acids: CASSFRAPNQPQHF. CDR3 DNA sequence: TGTGCCAGCAGTTTCAGGGCCCCGAATCAGCCCCAGCATTTT.

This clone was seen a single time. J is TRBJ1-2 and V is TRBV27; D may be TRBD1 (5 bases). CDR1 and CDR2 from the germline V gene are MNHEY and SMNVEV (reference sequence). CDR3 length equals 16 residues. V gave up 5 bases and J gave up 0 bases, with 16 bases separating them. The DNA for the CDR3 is TGTGCCAGCAGTCGAACCTCAGGGATGACTAACTATGGCTACACCTTC. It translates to CASSRTSGMTNYGYTF.

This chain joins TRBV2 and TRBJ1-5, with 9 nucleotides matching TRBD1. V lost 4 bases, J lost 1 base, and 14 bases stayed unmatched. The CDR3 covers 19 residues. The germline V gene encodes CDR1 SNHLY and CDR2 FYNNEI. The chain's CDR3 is CASSVTTGGKIPSNQPQHF. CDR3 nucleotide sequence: TGTGCCAGCAGTGTCACTACAGGGGGCAAGATTCCCAGCAATCAGCCCCAGCATTTT.

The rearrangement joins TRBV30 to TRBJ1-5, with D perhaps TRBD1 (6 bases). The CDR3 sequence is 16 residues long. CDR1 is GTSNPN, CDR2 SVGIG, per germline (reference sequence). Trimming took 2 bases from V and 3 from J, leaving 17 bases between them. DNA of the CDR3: TGTGCCTGGAGTCCAAAACAGGGAAGGTCCAATCAGCCCCAGCATTTT. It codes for CAWSPKQGRSNQPQHF.

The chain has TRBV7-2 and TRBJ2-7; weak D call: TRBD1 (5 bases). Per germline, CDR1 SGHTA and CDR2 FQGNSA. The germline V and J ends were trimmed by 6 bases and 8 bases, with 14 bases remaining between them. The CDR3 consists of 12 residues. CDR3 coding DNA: TGTGCCAGCAGTTCGACAGATCGACAGCAGTACTTC. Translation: CASSSTDRQQYF.

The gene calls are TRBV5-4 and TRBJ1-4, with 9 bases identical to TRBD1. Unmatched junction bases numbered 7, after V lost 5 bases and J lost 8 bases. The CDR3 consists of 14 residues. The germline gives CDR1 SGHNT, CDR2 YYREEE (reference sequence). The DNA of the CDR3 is TGTGCCAGCAGTTCGGGACAGGGAACCGAAAAACTGTTTTTT. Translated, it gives CASSSGQGTEKLFF.

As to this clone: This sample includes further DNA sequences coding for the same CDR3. As DNA, the CDR3 is TGTGCCAGCAGCTCAGGGGGGTACGAGCAGTACTTC. It specifies CASSSGGYEQYF. The chain links TRBV12-3 or TRBV12-4 to TRBJ2-7; a weak D match, TRBD1 (7 bases). This CDR3 is built from 12 residues. The V gene lost 6 bases and the J gene lost 4 bases, with 10 bases spanning the gap.

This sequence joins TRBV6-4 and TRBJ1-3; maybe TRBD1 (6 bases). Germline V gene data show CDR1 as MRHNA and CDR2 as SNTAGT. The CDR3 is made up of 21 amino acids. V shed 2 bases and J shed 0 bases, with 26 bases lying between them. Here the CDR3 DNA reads TGTGCCAGCAGTGACGCCCCGGACAGCAGGGAGTCCCGGATCTCTGGAAACACCATATATTTT. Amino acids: CASSDAPDSRESRISGNTIYF.

In DNA form, the CDR3 reads TGTGCCAGCAGCCTCCAGGGGGTTCAACTGTTTTTT. Amino acids: CASSLQGVQLFF. The genes are TRBV14 and TRBJ1-4; TRBD1 agrees at 7 bases. CDR3 length equals 12 residues. CDR1 is SGHDN, CDR2 FVKESK, per germline. The J segment lost 12 bases and the V segment lost 4 bases, leaving 5 bases of the junction unmatched. Full variable domain (remainder filled in from reference TRBV14 and TRBJ1-4): EAGVTQFPSHSVIEKGQTVTLRCDPISGHDNLYWYRRVMGKEIKFLLHFVKESKQDESGMPNNRFLAERTGGTYSTLKVQPAELEDSGVYFCASSLQGVQLFFGSGTQLSVL.